One sample yielded the 16 T cell receptor beta chains listed below, sequenced in a study of Graves' ophthalmopathy and Graves' hyperthyroidism. RNA transcripts served as template for amplifying TCR beta CDR3 sequences. First-round RT-PCR employed HTBI primers, with a second-round multiplex PCR after it. One entry per CDR3 protein, called by TCRdb with MiXCR from the multiplex PCR reads. The table records 1 million to 1.3 million distinct CDR3 sequences, less than 45% of them present only once. The sample comprised peripheral blood or thyroid tissue (not recorded which). The receptors shown here come from an adult man with Graves' hyperthyroidism.

This clonotype was seen many times. The chain links TRBV2 to TRBJ2-7; D may be TRBD1 (6 bases). The ends were cut back, 0 bases at V and 5 bases at J, with 17 bases in the middle. Germline loops: CDR1 SNHLY, CDR2 FYNNEI. The CDR3 is 16 amino acids. CDR3 in amino acids: CASSEAPQGYRDEQYF. CDR3 in DNA: TGTGCCAGCAGTGAAGCGCCCCAGGGGTATCGGGACGAGCAGTACTTC.

The rearrangement joins TRBV29-1 to TRBJ1-3, with D maybe TRBD1 (5 bases). Germline V gene data show CDR1 as SQVTM and CDR2 as ANQGSEA. The CDR3 runs to 14 residues. The germline V and J ends were trimmed by 6 bases and 0 bases, with 12 bases remaining between them. The CDR3 protein is CSVRGPSSGNTIYF. DNA of the CDR3: TGCAGCGTGCGGGGACCGAGCTCTGGAAACACCATATATTTT.

This clonotype was counted at least ten times. The genes are TRBV11-2 and TRBJ2-7, with D tentatively TRBD1 (7 bases). Trimming took 5 bases from V and 6 from J, leaving 17 bases between them. Germline CDR1 is SGHAT and CDR2 is FQNNGV. There are 14 residues in the CDR3. Here the CDR3 DNA reads TGTGCCAGCAGCGACAGGGTCCCAGCGGGCGAGCAGTACTTC. It specifies CASSDRVPAGEQYF.

This clonotype was counted at least ten times. This sequence joins TRBV11-3 and TRBJ1-5, with D unclear. Looked up from germline, CDR1 is SGHNT and CDR2 is YENEEA. V lost 5 bases and J lost 7, with 12 bases in between. This CDR3 region has 13 residues. CDR3 sequence: CASSPGGSQPQHF. In DNA, the CDR3 is TGTGCCAGCAGCCCTGGTGGGTCCCAGCCCCAGCATTTT.

This clonotype has a count of ten or more. This chain links TRBV7-6 with TRBJ2-2; D gene unclear. Germline CDR1 SGHVS, CDR2 FNYEAQ. With 4 bases removed from V and 1 base from J, the gap between germline ends came to 7 bases. CDR3 length equals 14 residues. The CDR3 sequence is CASSSLENTGELFF. For the CDR3, the DNA is TGTGCCAGCAGCTCCCTTGAGAACACCGGGGAGCTGTTTTTT.

Only a few counts were recorded for this clonotype. The chain uses TRBV9 and TRBJ2-7; unclear D gene. The CDR3 has 15 amino acids. The germline V and J ends were trimmed by 4 bases and 2 bases, with 16 bases remaining between them. Germline V gene sequence: CDR1 SGDLS, CDR2 YYNGEE. CDR3 sequence: CASSQDGQPTYEQYF. CDR3 in DNA: TGTGCCAGCAGCCAAGATGGGCAGCCCACCTACGAGCAGTACTTC.

CDR3 in DNA: TGTGCCACAGCCGGGGCGTCAAATGGCTACACCTTC. This gives the protein CATAGASNGYTF. The V gene is TRBV12-3 or TRBV12-4, the J gene TRBJ1-2; a weak D match, TRBD1 (5 bases). V was clipped by 10 bases and J by 6 bases, with 15 bases between them. CDR3 length: 12 amino acids.

V and J are TRBV6-5 and TRBJ1-4, with D perhaps matching TRBD1 (6 bases). V was clipped by 7 bases and J by 0 bases, with 15 bases between them. Germline V CDR1 and CDR2: MNHEY, SVGAGI. The CDR3 loop spans 16 amino acids. CDR3 region: CASTDRRSATNEKLFF. As DNA, the CDR3 is TGTGCCAGCACCGACAGGAGATCTGCAACTAATGAAAAACTGTTTTTT.

This clonotype occurred many times. The chain recombines TRBV20-1 with TRBJ2-2; D is perhaps TRBD1 (5 bases). From germline, CDR1 is DFQATT and CDR2 SNEGSKA (reference sequence). The CDR3 is 13 residues long. V gave up 5 bases and J gave up 1 base, with 8 bases separating them. The CDR3 DNA reads TGCAGTGCTTTTCAGGGGAACACCGGGGAGCTGTTTTTT. As protein: CSAFQGNTGELFF.

V and J are TRBV7-9 and TRBJ1-5; D call uncertain. Germline loops: CDR1 SEHNR, CDR2 FQNEAQ (reference sequence). V lost 5 bases to trimming and J lost 5 bases, with 10 bases between them. The CDR3 is made up of 13 amino acids. The CDR3 spells CASSALGDQPQHF. The DNA of the CDR3 is TGTGCCAGCAGCGCGCTCGGGGATCAGCCCCAGCATTTT.

This rearrangement joins TRBV7-9 to TRBJ1-2; D remains unclear. The CDR3 consists of 14 residues. V lost 5 bases and J 0 bases, leaving 10 bases between the germline ends. CDR1 and CDR2 from the germline V gene are SEHNR and FQNEAQ (reference sequence). CDR3 nucleotide sequence: TGTGCCAGCAGCCGGGGTGAGGCTAACTATGGCTACACCTTC. Translation: CASSRGEANYGYTF.

The sample holds a few counts of this clonotype. The chain joins TRBV7-9 to TRBJ2-7; 9 bases are shared with TRBD1. Germline lookup yields CDR1 SEHNR and CDR2 FQNEAQ (reference sequence). V shed 5 bases, J shed 6 bases, and the junction held 11 bases outside the gene matches. The CDR3 contains 15 residues. In nucleotides, the CDR3 is TGTGCCAGCAGCCAAGGACAGGGGCGTCTAAGCGAGCAGTACTTC. Translation: CASSQGQGRLSEQYF.

This clonotype showed up just a few times. The chain links TRBV19 to TRBJ1-1, with 9 bases identical to TRBD1. Germline V CDR1 and CDR2: LNHDA, SQIVND (reference sequence). Trimming removed 0 bases from V and 6 bases from J; junction bases left unmatched: 8. This CDR3 contains 16 residues. CDR3 in amino acids: CASSIDQGTGIAEAFF. The CDR3 coding sequence is TGTGCCAGTAGTATAGATCAGGGGACAGGGATCGCTGAAGCTTTCTTT.

This clonotype turned up a few times. The genes are TRBV7-9 and TRBJ2-7, with 9 positions matching TRBD2. CDR1 SEHNR and CDR2 FQNEAQ come from the germline V gene (reference sequence). The CDR3 runs 14 residues. Germline trimming cut 2 bases from V and 6 bases from J; bases unmatched to any gene: 5. CDR3 in amino acids: CASSLLAGGSEQYF. CDR3 sequence (DNA): TGTGCCAGCAGCTTACTGGCGGGAGGGTCCGAGCAGTACTTC.

This clonotype was counted only a few times. This sequence joins TRBV4-1 and TRBJ2-7; 10 bases line up with TRBD2. The V segment lost 4 bases and the J segment 3 bases; nucleotides outside the gene matches: 6. The CDR3 extends over 15 amino acids. CDR1 is MGHRA and CDR2 is YSYEKL in the germline V gene. The CDR3 sequence is CASSRGTSEHYEQYF. The DNA of the CDR3 is TGCGCCAGCAGCCGAGGGACTAGCGAGCACTACGAGCAGTACTTC.

This clonotype was observed at least ten times. The chain combines TRBV5-6 with TRBJ1-1; D is unclear. V lost 2 bases and J 4 bases, leaving 15 bases between the germline ends. From germline, CDR1 is SGHDT and CDR2 YYEEEE. The CDR3 extends over 15 amino acids. CDR3 loop: CASSFGLDGFTEAFF. CDR3 coding DNA: TGTGCCAGCAGCTTTGGACTAGACGGCTTCACTGAAGCTTTCTTT. Full variable domain (outside the CDR3, taken from reference TRBV5-6 and TRBJ1-1): DAGVTQSPTHLIKTRGQQVTLRCSPKSGHDTVSWYQQALGQGPQFIFQYYEEEERQRGNFPDRFSGHQFPNYSSELNVNALLLGDSALYLCASSFGLDGFTEAFFGQGTRLTVV.